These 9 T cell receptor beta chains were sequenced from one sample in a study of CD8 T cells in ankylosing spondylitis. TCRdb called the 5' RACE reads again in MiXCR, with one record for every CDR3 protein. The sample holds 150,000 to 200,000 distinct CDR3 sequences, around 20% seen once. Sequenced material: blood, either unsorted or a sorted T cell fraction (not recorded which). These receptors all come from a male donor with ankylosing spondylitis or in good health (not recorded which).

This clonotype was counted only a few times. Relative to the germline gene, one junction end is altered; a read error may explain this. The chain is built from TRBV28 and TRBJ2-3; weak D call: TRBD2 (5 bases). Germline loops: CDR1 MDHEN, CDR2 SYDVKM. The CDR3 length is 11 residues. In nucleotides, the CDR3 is TGTGCCACCGTAGGGAGAGATGCGCAGTATTTT. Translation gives CATVGRDAQYF. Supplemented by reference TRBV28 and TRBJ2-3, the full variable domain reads DVKVTQSSRYLVKRTGEKVFLECVQDMDHENMFWYRQDPGLGLRLIYFSYDVKMKEKGDIPEGYSVSREKKERFSLILESASTNQTSMYLCATVGRDAQYFGPGTRLTVL.

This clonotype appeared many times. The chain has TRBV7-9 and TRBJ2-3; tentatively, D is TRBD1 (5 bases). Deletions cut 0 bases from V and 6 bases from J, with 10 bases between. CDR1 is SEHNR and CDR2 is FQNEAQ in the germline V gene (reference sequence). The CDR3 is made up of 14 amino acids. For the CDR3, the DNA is TGTGCCAGCAGCTTAGCGGCCAGGGCGGATACGCAGTATTTT. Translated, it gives CASSLAARADTQYF.

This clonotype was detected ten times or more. CDR3 region: CASSLATAGELFF. CDR3 nucleotides: TGCGCCAGCAGCTTGGCAACTGCCGGGGAGCTGTTTTTT. This rearrangement joins TRBV5-1 to TRBJ2-2; no clear D gene. Trimming pared 0 bases from V and 6 bases from J, leaving 6 bases between. Germline values: CDR1 SGHRS, CDR2 YFSETQ. The CDR3 has 13 residues. Looking up the rest from reference TRBV5-1 and TRBJ2-2 gives the full variable domain: KAGVTQTPRYLIKTRGQQVTLSCSPISGHRSVSWYQQTPGQGLQFLFEYFSETQRNKGNFPGRFSGRQFSNSRSEMNVSTLELGDSALYLCASSLATAGELFFGEGSRLTVL.

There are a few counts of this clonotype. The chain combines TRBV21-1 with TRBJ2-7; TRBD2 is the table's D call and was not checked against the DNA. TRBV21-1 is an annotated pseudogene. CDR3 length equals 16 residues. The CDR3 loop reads CASSKGGLATSYEQYF. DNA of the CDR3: TGTGCCAGCAGCAAAGGCGGACTCGCAACCTCCTACGAGCAGTACTTC.

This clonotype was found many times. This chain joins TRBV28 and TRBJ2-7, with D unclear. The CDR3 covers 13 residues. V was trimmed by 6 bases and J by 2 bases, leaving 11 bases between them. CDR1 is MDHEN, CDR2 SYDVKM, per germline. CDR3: CASRPSMTYEQYF. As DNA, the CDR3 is TGTGCCAGCAGACCATCAATGACCTACGAGCAGTACTTC.

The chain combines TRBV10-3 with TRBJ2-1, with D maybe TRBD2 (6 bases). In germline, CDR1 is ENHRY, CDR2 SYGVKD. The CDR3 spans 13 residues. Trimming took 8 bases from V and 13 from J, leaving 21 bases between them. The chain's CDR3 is CAIGRDSKAAQFF. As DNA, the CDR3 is TGTGCCATCGGCCGGGACTCTAAAGCCGCTCAGTTCTTC.

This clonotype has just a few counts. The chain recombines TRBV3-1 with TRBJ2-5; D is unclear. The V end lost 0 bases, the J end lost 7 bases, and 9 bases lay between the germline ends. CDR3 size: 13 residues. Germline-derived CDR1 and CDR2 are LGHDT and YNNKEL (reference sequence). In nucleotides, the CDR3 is TGTGCCAGCAGCCAAGATATATCGGGGACCCAGTACTTC. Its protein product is CASSQDISGTQYF.

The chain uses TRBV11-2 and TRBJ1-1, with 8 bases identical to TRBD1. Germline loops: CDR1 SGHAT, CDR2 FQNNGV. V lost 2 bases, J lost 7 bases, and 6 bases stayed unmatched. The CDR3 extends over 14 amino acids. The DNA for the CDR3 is TGTGCCAGCAGCTTAATGGGACAGGTGAATGAAGCTTTCTTT. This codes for CASSLMGQVNEAFF.

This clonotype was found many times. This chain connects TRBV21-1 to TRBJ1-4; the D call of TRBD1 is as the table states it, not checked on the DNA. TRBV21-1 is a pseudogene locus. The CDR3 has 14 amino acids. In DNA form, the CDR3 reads TGTGCCAGCAGCAGGGGGGACCCCAAAGAAAAACTGTTTTTT. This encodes CASSRGDPKEKLFF.